A single sample gave rise to the 5 T cell receptor beta chains below, sequenced in a study of CD8 T cells in ankylosing spondylitis. Each CDR3 protein gets one entry after TCRdb re-called the 5' RACE reads with MiXCR. The top ten clones hold roughly 0.51% of a sample with 700,000 to 1,000,000 distinct CDR3 sequences, 12% of them seen once. Study observations and caveats: Apparently characteristic of ankylosing spondylitis blood was a TCR beta motif (about 8 highly homologous variants).

The antigens for these receptors are not known. Sequencing input: blood, either unsorted or a sorted T cell fraction (not recorded which). The receptors originated from a male donor with ankylosing spondylitis.

This clonotype has at least ten counts. The V and J genes are TRBV20-1 and TRBJ2-7; 8 positions match TRBD1. The CDR3 runs 14 residues. Germline lookup yields CDR1 DFQATT and CDR2 SNEGSKA (reference sequence). V gave up 5 bases and J gave up 3 bases; unmatched junction bases: 9. DNA for the CDR3: TGCAGTGCTCAAAACTCAGGGGGCAACTACGAGCAGTACTTC. Translated: CSAQNSGGNYEQYF.

This clonotype was observed a handful of times. Being one base from a much bigger clone, this may be a read error. The V and J genes are TRBV7-8 and TRBJ2-7; 7 bases agree with TRBD1. J was trimmed by 3 bases and V by 5 bases; bases with no gene match: 4. The CDR3 covers 13 residues. CDR1 is SGHVS, CDR2 FQNEAQ, per germline. The CDR3 reads CASSRDSVYEQYF. The CDR3 bases are TGTGCCAGCAGCCGGGACAGCGTCTACGAGCAGTACTTC.

This clonotype was seen only a few times. The CDR3 region is CASSNTRNTEAFF. The CDR3 coding sequence is TGTGCCAGCAGCAATACACGGAACACTGAAGCTTTCTTT. This chain connects TRBV11-1 to TRBJ1-1; D is undetermined. V was pared by 5 bases and J by 1 base, with 8 bases between. The CDR3 spans 13 residues. CDR1 is SGHAT and CDR2 is FQDESV in the germline V gene (reference sequence).

Of note for this clonotype: This may be a read error: a much more frequent sequence differs by one nucleotide. The chain recombines TRBV12-3 or TRBV12-4 with TRBJ1-2, with D possibly being TRBD1 (5 bases). V lost 4 bases and J 5 bases, leaving 11 bases between the germline ends. The CDR3 spans 13 residues. The DNA for the CDR3 is TGTGCCAGCAGTTGGGTCGGGACGTATGGCTACACCTTC. Translation: CASSWVGTYGYTF.

This clonotype was recorded a few times. The chain has TRBV10-3 and TRBJ2-1, with 7 positions matching TRBD2. The CDR3 spans 14 residues. V was pared by 8 bases and J by 8 bases, with 12 bases of the junction left unmatched. Germline V gives CDR1 ENHRY, CDR2 SYGVKD. CDR3 in amino acids: CAIGRADIGYEQFF. CDR3 DNA sequence: TGTGCCATCGGGAGGGCGGACATCGGCTATGAGCAGTTCTTC.